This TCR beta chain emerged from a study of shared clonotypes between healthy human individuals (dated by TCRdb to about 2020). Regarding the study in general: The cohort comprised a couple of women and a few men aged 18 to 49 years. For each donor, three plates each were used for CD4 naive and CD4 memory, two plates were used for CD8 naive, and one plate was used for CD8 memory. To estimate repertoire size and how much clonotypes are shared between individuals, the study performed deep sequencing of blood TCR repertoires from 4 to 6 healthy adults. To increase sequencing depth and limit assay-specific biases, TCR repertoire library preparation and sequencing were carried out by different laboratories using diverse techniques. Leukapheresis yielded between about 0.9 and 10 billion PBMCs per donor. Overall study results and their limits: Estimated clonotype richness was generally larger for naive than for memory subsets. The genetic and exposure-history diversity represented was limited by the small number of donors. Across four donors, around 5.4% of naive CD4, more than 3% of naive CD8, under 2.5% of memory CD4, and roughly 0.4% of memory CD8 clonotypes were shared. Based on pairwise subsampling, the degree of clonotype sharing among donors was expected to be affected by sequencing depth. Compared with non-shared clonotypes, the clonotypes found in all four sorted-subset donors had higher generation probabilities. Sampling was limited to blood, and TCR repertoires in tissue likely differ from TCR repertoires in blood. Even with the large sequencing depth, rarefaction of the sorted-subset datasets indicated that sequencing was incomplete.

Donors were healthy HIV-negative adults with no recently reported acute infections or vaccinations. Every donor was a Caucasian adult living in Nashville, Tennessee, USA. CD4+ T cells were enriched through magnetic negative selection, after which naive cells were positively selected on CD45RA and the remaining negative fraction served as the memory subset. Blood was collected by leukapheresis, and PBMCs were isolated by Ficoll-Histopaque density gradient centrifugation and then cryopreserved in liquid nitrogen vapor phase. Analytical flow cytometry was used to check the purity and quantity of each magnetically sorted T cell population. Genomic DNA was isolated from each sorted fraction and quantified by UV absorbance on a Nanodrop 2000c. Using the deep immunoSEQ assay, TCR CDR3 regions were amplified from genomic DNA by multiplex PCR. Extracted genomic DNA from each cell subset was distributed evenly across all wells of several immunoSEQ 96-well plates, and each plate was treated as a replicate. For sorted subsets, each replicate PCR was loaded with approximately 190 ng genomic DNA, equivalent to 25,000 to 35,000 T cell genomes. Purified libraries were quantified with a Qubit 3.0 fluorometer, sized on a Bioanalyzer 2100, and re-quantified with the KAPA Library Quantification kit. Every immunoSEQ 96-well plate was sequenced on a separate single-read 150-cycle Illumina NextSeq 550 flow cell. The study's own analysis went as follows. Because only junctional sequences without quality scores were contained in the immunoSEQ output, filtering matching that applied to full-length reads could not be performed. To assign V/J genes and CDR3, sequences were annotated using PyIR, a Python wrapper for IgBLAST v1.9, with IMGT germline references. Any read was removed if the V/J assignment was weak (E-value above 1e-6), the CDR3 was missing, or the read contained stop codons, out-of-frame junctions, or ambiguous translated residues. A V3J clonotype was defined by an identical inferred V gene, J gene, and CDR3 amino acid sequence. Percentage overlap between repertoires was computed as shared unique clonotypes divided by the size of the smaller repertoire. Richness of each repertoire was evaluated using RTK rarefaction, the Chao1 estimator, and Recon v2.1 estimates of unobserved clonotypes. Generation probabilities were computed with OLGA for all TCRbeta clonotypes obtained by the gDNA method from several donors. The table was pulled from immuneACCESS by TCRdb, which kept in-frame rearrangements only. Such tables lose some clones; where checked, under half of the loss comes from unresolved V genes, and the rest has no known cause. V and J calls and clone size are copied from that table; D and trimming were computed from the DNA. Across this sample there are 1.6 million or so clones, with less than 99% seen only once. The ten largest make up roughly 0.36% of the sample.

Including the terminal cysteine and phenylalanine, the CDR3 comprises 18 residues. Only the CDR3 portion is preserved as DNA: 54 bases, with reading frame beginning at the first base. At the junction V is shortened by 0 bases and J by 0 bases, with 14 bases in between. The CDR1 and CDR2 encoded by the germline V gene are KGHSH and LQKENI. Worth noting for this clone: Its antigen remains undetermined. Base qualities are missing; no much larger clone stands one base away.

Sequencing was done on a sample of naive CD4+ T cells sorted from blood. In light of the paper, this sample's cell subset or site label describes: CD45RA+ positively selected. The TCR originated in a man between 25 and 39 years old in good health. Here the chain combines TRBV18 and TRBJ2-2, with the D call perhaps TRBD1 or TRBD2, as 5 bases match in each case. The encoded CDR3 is CASSPPNRRSSNTGELFF. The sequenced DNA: TGTGCCAGCTCACCACCGAACAGGAGGTCGTCGAACACCGGGGAGCTGTTTTTT.